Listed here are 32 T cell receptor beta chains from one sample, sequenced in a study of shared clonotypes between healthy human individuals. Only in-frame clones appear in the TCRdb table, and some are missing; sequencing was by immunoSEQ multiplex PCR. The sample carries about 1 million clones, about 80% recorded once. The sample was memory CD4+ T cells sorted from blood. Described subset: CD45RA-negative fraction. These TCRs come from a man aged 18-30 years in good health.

This chain's CDR3 is CASSHGTGVNSPLHF. In DNA form, the CDR3 reads TGTGCCAGCAGCCATGGGACAGGGGTAAATTCACCCCTCCACTTT. The gene calls are TRBV4-2 and TRBJ1-6; 10 bases match TRBD1. V lost 3 bases, J lost 7 bases, and 3 bases stayed unmatched. Germline V gives CDR1 LGHNA, CDR2 YNFKEQ. This CDR3 has 15 amino acids.

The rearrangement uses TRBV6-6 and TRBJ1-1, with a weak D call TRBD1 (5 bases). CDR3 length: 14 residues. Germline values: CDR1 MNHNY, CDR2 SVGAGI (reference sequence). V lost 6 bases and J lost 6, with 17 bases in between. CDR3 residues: CASRRGFDRPEAFF. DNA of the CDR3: TGTGCCAGCAGAAGGGGATTTGACCGCCCTGAAGCTTTCTTT.

Here the CDR3 reads CASSDRLNIQYF. In DNA form, the CDR3 reads TGTGCCAGCAGCGACAGGTTGAACATTCAGTACTTC. The chain links TRBV6-5 to TRBJ2-4; possible D gene TRBD1, 6 bases. CDR1 is MNHEY, CDR2 SVGAGI, per germline. The CDR3 loop spans 12 amino acids. Trimming cost V 6 bases and J 7 bases, with 10 bases left between them.

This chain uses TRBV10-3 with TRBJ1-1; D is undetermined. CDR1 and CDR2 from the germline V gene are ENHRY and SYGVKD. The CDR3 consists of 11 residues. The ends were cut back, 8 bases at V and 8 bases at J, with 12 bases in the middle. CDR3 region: CAIRESQEAFF. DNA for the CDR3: TGTGCCATCCGGGAGAGTCAGGAAGCTTTCTTT.

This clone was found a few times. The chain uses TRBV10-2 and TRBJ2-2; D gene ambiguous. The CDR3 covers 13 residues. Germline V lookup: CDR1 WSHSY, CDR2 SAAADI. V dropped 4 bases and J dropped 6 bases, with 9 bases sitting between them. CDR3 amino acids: CASSVLNAGELFF. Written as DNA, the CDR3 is TGCGCCAGCAGTGTACTAAACGCCGGGGAGCTGTTTTTT.

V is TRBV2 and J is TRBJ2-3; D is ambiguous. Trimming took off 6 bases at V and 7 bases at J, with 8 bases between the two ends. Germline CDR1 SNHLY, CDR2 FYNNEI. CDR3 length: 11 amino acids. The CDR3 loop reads CASSLGNTQYF. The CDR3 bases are TGTGCCAGCAGCCTAGGGAATACGCAGTATTTT.

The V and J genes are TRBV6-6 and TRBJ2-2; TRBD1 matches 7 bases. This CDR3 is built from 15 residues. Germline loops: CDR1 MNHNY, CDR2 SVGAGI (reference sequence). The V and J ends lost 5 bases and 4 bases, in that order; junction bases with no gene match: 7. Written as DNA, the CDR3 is TGTGCCAGCAGTCCCCCGACAGGGCCCACCGGGGAGCTGTTTTTT. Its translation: CASSPPTGPTGELFF.

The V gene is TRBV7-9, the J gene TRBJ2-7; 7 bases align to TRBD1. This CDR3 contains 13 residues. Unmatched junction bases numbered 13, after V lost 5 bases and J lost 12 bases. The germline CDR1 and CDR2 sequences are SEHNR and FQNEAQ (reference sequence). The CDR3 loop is CASSLNTGVEGYF. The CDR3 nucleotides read TGTGCCAGCAGCCTAAATACAGGGGTCGAGGGGTACTTC.

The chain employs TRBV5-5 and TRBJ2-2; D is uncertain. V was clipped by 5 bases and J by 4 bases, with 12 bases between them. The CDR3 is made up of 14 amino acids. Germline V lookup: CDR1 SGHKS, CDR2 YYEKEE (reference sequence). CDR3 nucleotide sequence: TGTGCCAGCAGTTCCTGGGGTGGCACCGGGGAGCTGTTTTTT. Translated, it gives CASSSWGGTGELFF.

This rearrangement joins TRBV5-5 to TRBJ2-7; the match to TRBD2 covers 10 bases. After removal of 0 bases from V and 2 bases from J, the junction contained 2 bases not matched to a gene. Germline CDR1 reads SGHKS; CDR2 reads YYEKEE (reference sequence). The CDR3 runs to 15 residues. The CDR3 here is CASSLGLAGTYEQYF. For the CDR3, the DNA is TGTGCCAGCAGCTTGGGACTAGCGGGCACCTACGAGCAGTACTTC.

CDR3 residues: CASSFSGTAYEQYF. The CDR3 bases are TGTGCCAGCAGCTTTAGCGGGACGGCCTACGAGCAGTACTTC. The chain joins TRBV11-2 to TRBJ2-7, with TRBD2 matching 8 bases. V was pared by 3 bases and J by 2 bases, with 3 bases of the junction left unmatched. The length of the CDR3 is 14 residues. Germline values: CDR1 SGHAT, CDR2 FQNNGV.

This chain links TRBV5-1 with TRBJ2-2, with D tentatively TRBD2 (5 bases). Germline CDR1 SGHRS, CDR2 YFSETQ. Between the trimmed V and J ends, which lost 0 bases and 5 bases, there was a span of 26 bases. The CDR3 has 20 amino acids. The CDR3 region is CASSLAQSNSIGVKTGELFF. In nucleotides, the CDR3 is TGCGCCAGCAGCTTGGCCCAGTCCAATTCAATCGGGGTGAAGACCGGGGAGCTGTTTTTT.

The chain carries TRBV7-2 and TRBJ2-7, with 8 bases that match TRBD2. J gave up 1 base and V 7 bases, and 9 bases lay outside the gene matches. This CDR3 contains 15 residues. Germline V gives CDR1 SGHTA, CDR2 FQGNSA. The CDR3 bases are TGTGCCAGCACCCGCGAAATAGCGGGATCCTACGAGCAGTACTTC. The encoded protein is CASTREIAGSYEQYF.

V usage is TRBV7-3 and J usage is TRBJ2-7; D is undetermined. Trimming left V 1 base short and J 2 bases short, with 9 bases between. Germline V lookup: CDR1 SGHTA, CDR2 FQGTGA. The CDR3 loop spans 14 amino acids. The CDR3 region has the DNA TGTGCCAGCAGCTTAAGCCCGTCAGCCTACGAGCAGTACTTC. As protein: CASSLSPSAYEQYF.

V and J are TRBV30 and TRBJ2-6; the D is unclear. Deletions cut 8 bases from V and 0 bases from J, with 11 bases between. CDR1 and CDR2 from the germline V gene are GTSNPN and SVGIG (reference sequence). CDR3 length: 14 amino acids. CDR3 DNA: TGTGCCCGAAAGACGGTCTCTGGGGCCAACGTCCTGACTTTC. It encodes CARKTVSGANVLTF. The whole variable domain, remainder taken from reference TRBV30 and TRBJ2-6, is SQTIHQWPATLVQPVGSPLSLECTVEGTSNPNLYWYRQAAGRGLQLLFYSVGIGQISSEVPQNLSASRPQDRQFILSSKKLLLSDSGFYLCARKTVSGANVLTFGAGSRLTVL.

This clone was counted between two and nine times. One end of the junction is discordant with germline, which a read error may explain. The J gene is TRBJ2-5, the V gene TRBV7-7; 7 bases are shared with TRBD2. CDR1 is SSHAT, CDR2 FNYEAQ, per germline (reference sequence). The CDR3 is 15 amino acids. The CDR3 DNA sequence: TGTGCTAGCAGCTCCTCGGGGGGACCGCTCCCGACCCAGTACTTC. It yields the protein CASSSSGGPLPTQYF.

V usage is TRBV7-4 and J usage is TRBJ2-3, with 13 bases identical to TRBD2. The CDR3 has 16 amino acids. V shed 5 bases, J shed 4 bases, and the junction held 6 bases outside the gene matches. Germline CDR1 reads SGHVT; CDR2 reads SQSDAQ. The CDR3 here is CASSTRTSGGSDTQYF. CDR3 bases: TGTGCCAGCAGCACAAGGACTAGCGGGGGCTCAGATACGCAGTATTTT.

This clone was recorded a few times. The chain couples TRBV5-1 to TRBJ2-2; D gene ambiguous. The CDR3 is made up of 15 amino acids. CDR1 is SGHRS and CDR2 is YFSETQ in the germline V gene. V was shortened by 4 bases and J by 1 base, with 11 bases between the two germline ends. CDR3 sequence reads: CASSPDQRNTGELFF. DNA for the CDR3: TGCGCCAGCAGCCCGGACCAGCGGAACACCGGGGAGCTGTTTTTT.

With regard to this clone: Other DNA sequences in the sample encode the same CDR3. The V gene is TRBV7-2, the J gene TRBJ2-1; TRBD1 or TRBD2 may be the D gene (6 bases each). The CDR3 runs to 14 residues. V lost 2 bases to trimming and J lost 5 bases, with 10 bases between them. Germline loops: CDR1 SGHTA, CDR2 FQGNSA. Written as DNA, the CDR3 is TGTGCCAGCAGCTTAAGGAGGGGGGACAATGAGCAGTTCTTC. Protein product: CASSLRRGDNEQFF. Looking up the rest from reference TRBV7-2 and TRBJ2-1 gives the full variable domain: GAGVSQSPSNKVTEKGKDVELRCDPISGHTALYWYRQSLGQGLEFLIYFQGNSAPDKSGLPSDRFSAERTGGSVSTLTIQRTQQEDSAVYLCASSLRRGDNEQFFGPGTRLTVL.

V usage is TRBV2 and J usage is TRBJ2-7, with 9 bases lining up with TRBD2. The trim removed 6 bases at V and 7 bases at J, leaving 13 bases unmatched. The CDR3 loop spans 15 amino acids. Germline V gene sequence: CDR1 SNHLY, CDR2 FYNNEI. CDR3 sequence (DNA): TGTGCCAGCAGGGCATATAGCGGGGGAAGTGGAGAGCAGTACTTC. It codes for CASRAYSGGSGEQYF.

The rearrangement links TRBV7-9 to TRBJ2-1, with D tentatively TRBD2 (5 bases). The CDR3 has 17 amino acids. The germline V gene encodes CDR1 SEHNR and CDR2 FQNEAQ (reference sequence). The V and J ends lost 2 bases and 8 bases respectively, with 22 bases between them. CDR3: CASSLPAWELRGHEQFF. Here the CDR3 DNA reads TGTGCCAGCAGCTTACCGGCCTGGGAATTACGCGGGCATGAGCAGTTCTTC.

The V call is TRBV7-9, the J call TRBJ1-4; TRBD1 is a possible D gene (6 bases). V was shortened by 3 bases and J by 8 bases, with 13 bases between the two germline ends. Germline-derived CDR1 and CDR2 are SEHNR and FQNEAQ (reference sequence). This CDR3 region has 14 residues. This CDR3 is CASSFPRTEEKLFF. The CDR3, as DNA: TGTGCCAGCAGCTTCCCGCGGACAGAAGAAAAACTGTTTTTT. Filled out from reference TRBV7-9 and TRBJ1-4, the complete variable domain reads DTGVSQNPRHKITKRGQNVTFRCDPISEHNRLYWYRQTLGQGPEFLTYFQNEAQLEKSRLLSDRFSAERPKGSFSTLEIQRTEQGDSAMYLCASSFPRTEEKLFFGSGTQLSVL.

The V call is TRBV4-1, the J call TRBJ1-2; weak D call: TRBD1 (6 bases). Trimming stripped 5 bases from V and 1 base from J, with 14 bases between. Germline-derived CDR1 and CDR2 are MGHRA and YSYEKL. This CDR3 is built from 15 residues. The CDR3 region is CASSTQTGSNYGYTF. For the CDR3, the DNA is TGCGCCAGCAGCACCCAGACAGGAAGTAACTATGGCTACACCTTC.

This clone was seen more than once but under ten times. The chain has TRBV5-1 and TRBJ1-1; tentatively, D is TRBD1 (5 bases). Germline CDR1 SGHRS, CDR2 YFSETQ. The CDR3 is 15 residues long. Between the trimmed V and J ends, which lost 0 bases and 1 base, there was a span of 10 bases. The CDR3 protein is CASSLEGQGNTEAFF. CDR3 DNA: TGCGCCAGCAGCTTGGAGGGGCAGGGGAACACTGAAGCTTTCTTT.

The CDR3 nucleotides are TGCGCCAGCAGCTTTTTCGCGGGGCCAACGGCTAATGAAAAACTGTTTTTT. It encodes CASSFFAGPTANEKLFF. The J gene is TRBJ1-4, the V gene TRBV5-1; D may be TRBD1 (5 bases). The CDR3 contains 17 residues. The V end lost 2 bases, the J end lost 3 bases, and 17 bases lay between the germline ends. In germline, CDR1 is SGHRS, CDR2 YFSETQ.

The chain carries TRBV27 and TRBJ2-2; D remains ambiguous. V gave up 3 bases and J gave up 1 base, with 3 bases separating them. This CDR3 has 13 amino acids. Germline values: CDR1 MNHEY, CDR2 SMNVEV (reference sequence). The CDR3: CASSFGNTGELFF. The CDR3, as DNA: TGTGCCAGCAGTTTTGGGAACACCGGGGAGCTGTTTTTT.

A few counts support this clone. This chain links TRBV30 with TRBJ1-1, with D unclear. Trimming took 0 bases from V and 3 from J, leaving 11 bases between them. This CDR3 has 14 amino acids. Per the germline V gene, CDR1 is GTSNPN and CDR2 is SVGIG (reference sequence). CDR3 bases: TGTGCCTGGAGTGTACGTCCAGGAGACACTGAAGCTTTCTTT. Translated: CAWSVRPGDTEAFF.

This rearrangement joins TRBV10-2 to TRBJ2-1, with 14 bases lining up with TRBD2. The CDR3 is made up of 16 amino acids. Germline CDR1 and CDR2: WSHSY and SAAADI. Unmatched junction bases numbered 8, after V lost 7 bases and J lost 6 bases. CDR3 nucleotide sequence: TGCGCCAGCACTGACTACGGGACTAGCGGGAGCAATGAGCAGTTCTTC. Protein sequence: CASTDYGTSGSNEQFF.

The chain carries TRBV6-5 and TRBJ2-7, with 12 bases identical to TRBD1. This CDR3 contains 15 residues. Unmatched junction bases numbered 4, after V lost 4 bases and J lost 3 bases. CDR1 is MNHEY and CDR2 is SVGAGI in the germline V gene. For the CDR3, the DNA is TGTGCCAGCAGTTCCGGGACAGGGGGCGTCTACGAGCAGTACTTC. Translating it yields CASSSGTGGVYEQYF.

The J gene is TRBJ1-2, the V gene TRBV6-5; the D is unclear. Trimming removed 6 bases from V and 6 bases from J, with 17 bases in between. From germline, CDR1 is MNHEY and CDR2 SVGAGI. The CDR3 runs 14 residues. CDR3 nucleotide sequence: TGTGCCAGCAGCCAAGGACTCCTGTCGAATGGCTACACCTTC. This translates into CASSQGLLSNGYTF.

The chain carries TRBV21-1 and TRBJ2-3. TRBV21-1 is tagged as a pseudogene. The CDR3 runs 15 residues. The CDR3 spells CASSKSSRDTDTQYF. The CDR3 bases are TGTGCCAGCAGCAAGTCAAGCAGAGACACAGATACGCAGTATTTT.

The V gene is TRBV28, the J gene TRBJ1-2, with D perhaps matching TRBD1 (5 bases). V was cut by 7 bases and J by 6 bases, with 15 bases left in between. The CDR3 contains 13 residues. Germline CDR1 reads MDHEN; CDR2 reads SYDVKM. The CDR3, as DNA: TGTGCCAGCAATACCGGGACGGTCAATGGCTACACCTTC. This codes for CASNTGTVNGYTF.